This paragraph covers one TCR beta chain sequence. The data originate from a study of long-term antiretroviral therapy in people with HIV. V shed 0 bases and J 0 bases; nucleotides not matched to a gene: 3. The CDR3 covers 17 residues. Germline assignment: CDR1 MGHRA and CDR2 YSYEKL. Run at survey level, the immunoSEQ assay was version v3.0. Profiling relied on immunoSEQ multiplex PCR, and the TCRdb table lists in-frame clones only, not all of them. The sample has 20,000 to 25,000 clones, about 80% seen once. The receptor was isolated from a man aged 45-60 years with HIV. J is TRBJ2-2 and V is TRBV4-1, with 8 bases matching TRBD2. The sample consisted of unsorted PBMCs, taken 0.3 years after starting antiretroviral therapy. Written as DNA, the CDR3 is TGCGCCAGCAGCCAAGAGCTGGGACTAGCGAACACCGGGGAGCTGTTTTTT. Its translation: CASSQELGLANTGELFF.